A selection of T cell receptor beta chains follows, all from one sample in a study of human T cells and chemical hapten exposure. One entry per CDR3 protein, called by TCRdb with MiXCR from the RACE reads. The sample lists about 42,000 distinct CDR3 sequences, approximately 9.6% seen once, with more than 13% in the top ten. The sample in question was whole blood, obtained in connection with sensitization to the hapten diphenylcyclopropenone (DPC). These receptors all come from a woman aged 25-40 years with alopecia areata. Some clones in this sample may be carry-over from other donors' samples. Both conserved end residues are part of each CDR3. Each record gives: D gene, CDR3 length, J gene, V gene, clone size, CDR3 protein, CDR3 DNA. D genes are given only for firm matches. Clone size is stated in some rows and not others, as once, few, many or a class when expanded.

NA 14 TRBJ2-7 TRBV11-1 NA CASSLMRLTGEQNF TGTGCCAGCAGCTTAATGAGACTAACTGGCGAGCAGAACTTC
NA 13 TRBJ1-1 TRBV20-1 many CSAEQPGNTEAFF TGCAGTGCTGAACAACCGGGGAACACTGAAGCTTTCTTT
NA 13 TRBJ1-3 TRBV29-1 NA CSVAGVAGNTIYF TGCAGCGTTGCAGGGGTAGCTGGAAACACCATATATTTT
NA 16 TRBJ2-6 TRBV5-1 many CASSWTKFSGANVLTF TGCGCCAGCTCTTGGACCAAATTTTCTGGGGCCAACGTCCTGACTTTC
NA 14 TRBJ1-4 TRBV6-1 many CASSGGRVVEKLFF TGTGCCAGCAGTGGGGGACGGGTGGTTGAAAAACTGTTTTTT
NA 14 TRBJ2-3 TRBV29-1 NA CSVEGQGRTDTQYF TGCAGCGTTGAGGGGCAGGGGAGGACAGATACGCAGTATTTT
NA 12 TRBJ1-1 TRBV29-1 many CSVETFRAEAFF TGCAGCGTTGAAACTTTCCGGGCTGAAGCTTTCTTT
NA 12 TRBJ2-7 TRBV7-9 many CASSLVAYEQYF TGTGCCAGCAGCTTGGTTGCCTACGAGCAGTACTTC
NA 16 TRBJ1-1 TRBV7-2 many CASSFQPKFGTPEAFF TGTGCCAGCAGCTTCCAGCCAAAGTTCGGGACCCCTGAAGCTTTCTTT
TRBD1 15 TRBJ2-1 TRBV5-1 few CASSSGTGTYNEQFF TGCGCCAGCAGCTCCGGGACAGGGACCTACAATGAGCAGTTCTTC
NA 16 TRBJ2-1 TRBV7-2 few CASSLEGSKSYNEQFF TGTGCCAGCAGCTTGGAAGGAAGCAAATCCTACAATGAGCAGTTCTTC
NA 16 TRBJ2-5 TRBV14 few CASSRVAGYFQETQYF TGTGCCAGCAGCCGAGTGGCGGGGTACTTTCAAGAGACCCAGTACTTC
NA 15 TRBJ2-6 TRBV9 few CASSVPGQGANVLTF TGTGCCAGCAGCGTACCCGGACAGGGGGCCAACGTCCTGACTTTC
TRBD1 15 TRBJ1-5 TRBV6-5 many CASSQTGGRNQPQHF TGTGCCAGCAGTCAGACAGGGGGCCGCAATCAGCCCCAGCATTTT
NA 14 TRBJ2-2 TRBV6-5 NA CASSYRPDTGELFF TGTGCCAGCAGTTACCGGCCGGACACCGGGGAGCTGTTTTTT
NA 18 TRBJ2-4 TRBV7-2 many CASTKSGIAGMSKNIQYF TGTGCCAGCACCAAAAGCGGAATAGCAGGGATGTCCAAAAACATTCAGTACTTC
NA 15 TRBJ1-2 TRBV6-2/TRBV6-3 NA CASSPRGGGAYGYTF TGTGCCAGCAGCCCTAGGGGCGGAGGCGCTTATGGCTACACCTTC
NA 14 TRBJ1-3 TRBV11-2 few CASSLEGLGNTIYF TGTGCCAGCAGCTTAGAGGGGCTTGGAAACACCATATATTTT
NA 14 TRBJ1-1 TRBV7-9 few CASSLGQQNTEAFF TGTGCCAGCAGCTTGGGTCAGCAGAACACTGAAGCTTTCTTT
NA 13 TRBJ1-2 TRBV7-2 few CASSLDQNYGYTF TGTGCCAGCAGCTTAGACCAGAACTATGGCTACACCTTC
NA 14 TRBJ2-7 TRBV4-3 NA CASSQRATKYEQYF TGCGCCAGCAGCCAGAGGGCCACCAAATACGAGCAGTACTTC
TRBD1 16 TRBJ2-3 TRBV12-3/TRBV12-4 NA CASSETGSPSTDTQYF TGTGCCAGCAGTGAGACAGGGTCCCCTAGCACAGATACGCAGTATTTT
TRBD1 14 TRBJ1-5 TRBV20-1 many CSAREQGSRQPQHF TGCAGTGCTAGGGAACAGGGGTCTCGCCAGCCCCAGCATTTT
NA 15 TRBJ2-1 TRBV19 NA CASSGRDRMGHEQFF TGTGCCAGTAGTGGCCGGGACCGGATGGGCCATGAGCAGTTCTTC
TRBD2 15 TRBJ2-7 TRBV12-3/TRBV12-4 few CASSYSGGPSYEQYF TGTGCCAGCAGTTATAGCGGGGGGCCCTCCTACGAGCAGTACTTC
NA 17 TRBJ1-3 TRBV12-3/TRBV12-4 many CASTLSDRTISGNTIYF TGTGCCAGCACTTTATCCGACAGGACCATCTCTGGAAACACCATATATTTT
NA 15 TRBJ1-6 TRBV20-1 NA CSAEPGWSYNSPLHF TGCAGTGCCGAACCAGGGTGGTCCTATAATTCACCCCTCCACTTT
TRBD1 15 TRBJ1-1 TRBV12-3/TRBV12-4 many CASRLDRGWDTEAFF TGTGCCAGCAGATTGGACAGGGGATGGGACACTGAAGCTTTCTTT
NA 15 TRBJ2-2 TRBV12-3/TRBV12-4 NA CASRVQGTNTGELFF TGTGCCAGCAGAGTGCAGGGCACGAACACCGGGGAGCTGTTTTTT
NA 15 TRBJ2-3 TRBV7-9 many CASSSPGLRTDTQYF TGTGCCAGCAGTTCTCCGGGACTCCGCACAGATACGCAGTATTTT
NA 16 TRBJ2-2 TRBV4-2 NA CASSQDGSSVTGELFF TGTGCCAGCAGCCAAGACGGCAGTTCAGTCACCGGGGAGCTGTTTTTT
NA 15 TRBJ2-4 TRBV10-3 few CAIKSDQGAKNIQYF TGTGCCATCAAGTCGGACCAGGGAGCCAAAAACATTCAGTACTTC
NA 14 TRBJ2-5 TRBV5-6 NA CASSLVRALETQYF TGTGCCAGCAGCTTGGTACGGGCGCTAGAGACCCAGTACTTC
NA 14 TRBJ2-6 TRBV18 NA CASSPLSGANVLTF TGTGCCAGCTCACCGTTATCTGGGGCCAACGTCCTGACTTTC
NA 11 TRBJ2-7 TRBV27 few CASSPSDEQYF TGTGCCAGCAGTCCCTCGGACGAGCAGTACTTC
NA 12 TRBJ1-6 TRBV20-1 NA CSAGDLNSPLHF TGCAGTGCTGGGGACCTTAATTCACCCCTCCACTTT
NA 12 TRBJ1-4 TRBV30 NA CAWSGGREKLFF TGTGCCTGGAGTGGAGGGCGGGAAAAACTGTTTTTT
TRBD2 14 TRBJ2-3 TRBV7-2 many CASSFSGGTDTQYF TGTGCCAGCAGCTTTAGCGGGGGCACAGATACGCAGTATTTT
TRBD1 19 TRBJ2-3 TRBV12-3/TRBV12-4 NA CASSLGTGIGGAIKDTQYF TGTGCCAGCAGTTTAGGGACAGGTATTGGAGGCGCGATAAAAGATACGCAGTATTTT
NA 14 TRBJ2-5 TRBV5-4 many CASSLPGTQETQYF TGTGCCAGCAGCTTGCCAGGCACTCAAGAGACCCAGTACTTC
NA 14 TRBJ2-5 TRBV29-1 many CSVGISGLAETQYF TGCAGCGTTGGCATCTCGGGGCTTGCAGAGACCCAGTACTTC
TRBD2 15 TRBJ2-1 TRBV11-2 NA CASSLSSGGHGEQFF TGTGCCAGCAGCTTGTCTAGCGGGGGGCACGGTGAGCAGTTCTTC
TRBD2 16 TRBJ2-2 TRBV27 NA CASSSPSGGNTGELFF TGTGCCAGCAGTTCCCCTAGCGGGGGTAACACCGGGGAGCTGTTTTTT
NA 18 TRBJ2-6 TRBV13 many CASSLSSRPFSGANVLTF TGTGCCAGCAGCTTAAGTTCGCGCCCCTTCTCTGGGGCCAACGTCCTGACTTTC
NA 13 TRBJ1-3 TRBV29-1 NA CSGRLASGNTIYF TGCAGCGGCAGACTGGCCTCTGGAAACACCATATATTTT
NA 13 TRBJ1-5 TRBV12-3/TRBV12-4 NA CASSPEGGQPQHF TGTGCCAGCAGTCCTGAGGGCGGTCAGCCCCAGCATTTT
NA 13 TRBJ2-4 TRBV7-9 NA CASSLDPLAIQYF TGTGCCAGCAGCTTAGACCCCCTTGCCATTCAGTACTTC
NA 15 TRBJ1-1 TRBV28 few CASKVGSAMNTEAFF TGTGCCAGCAAGGTGGGTTCGGCAATGAACACTGAAGCCTTCTTT
NA 17 TRBJ2-6 TRBV4-3 NA CASSQDHRTSGANVLTF TGCGCCAGCAGCCAAGATCACCGGACCTCCGGGGCCAACGTCCTGACTTTC
NA 13 TRBJ2-3 TRBV7-9 few CASSTNTGDTQYF TGTGCCAGCAGCACAAACACGGGGGATACGCAGTATTTT
NA 15 TRBJ2-2 TRBV5-1 NA CASRKTTANTGELFF TGCGCCAGCAGAAAGACGACAGCGAACACCGGGGAGCTGTTTTTT
NA 15 TRBJ1-4 TRBV12-3/TRBV12-4 many CASSLRPSGSEKLFF TGTGCCAGCAGTTTACGGCCAAGTGGTTCGGAAAAACTGTTTTTT
NA 17 TRBJ2-4 TRBV13 many CASSPPTQRRAKNIQYF TGTGCCAGCAGCCCCCCTACCCAAAGAAGGGCCAAAAACATTCAGTACTTC
NA 15 TRBJ2-3 TRBV5-6 few CASSLARAVTDTQYF TGTGCCAGCAGCTTGGCTCGGGCTGTCACAGATACGCAGTATTTT